This TCR beta chain was obtained from a study of regulatory and conventional T cells in RAG deficiency. This clone was found a few times. As yet, its antigen is unknown. The germline gives CDR1 SGHRS, CDR2 YFSETQ. V lost 5 bases to trimming and J lost 5 bases; unmatched junction nucleotides: 14. This CDR3 is 17 amino acids long. Data came from immunoSEQ multiplex PCR; TCRdb stores just in-frame clones and leaves some out. The table lists 30,000 to 40,000 clones, over 75% of them singletons, with roughly an eighth in the top ten. Points from the study as a whole: Compared with controls, unique Treg TCR beta sequences dropped about 100-fold in Omenn syndrome and CID/AS.

The data also belong to a second study, concerning regulatory T cells. From that paper: Primers: 52 TRBV forward and 13 TRBJ reverse. Skewed V and J usage and few unique V-J pairs marked patient repertoires, most in Tregs.

The sample consisted of CD8+ T cells sorted from blood. The V and J genes are TRBV5-1 and TRBJ1-1; 11 bases agree with TRBD1. The source of this sequence is a human donor in good health. DNA of the CDR3: TGCGCCAGCAGGAAAAGAGGGACAGGGGGAGATGATACTGAAGCTTTCTTT. Amino acid sequence: CASRKRGTGGDDTEAFF.